The 5 T cell receptor beta chains reported below all come from one sample, sequenced in a study of OX40 agonist ivuxolimab in advanced cancers. Sequenced by immunoSEQ multiplex PCR; TCRdb stores in-frame clones only, minus some. This table holds tens of thousands of clones, 89% found once. The input for sequencing was CD4+ or CD8+ T cells sorted from blood, taken in a trial of the OX40 agonist ivuxolimab. These receptor sequences come from an adult with an advanced solid tumor such as melanoma, head and neck, liver or kidney cancer.

The chain uses TRBV9 and TRBJ2-7; 8 bases line up with TRBD2. V shed 1 base, J shed 5 bases, and the junction held 8 bases outside the gene matches. The CDR3 is 15 residues long. Germline lookup yields CDR1 SGDLS and CDR2 YYNGEE. As DNA, the CDR3 is TGTGCCAGCAGCGTAACGAGCGGGAGTTCCCACGAGCAGTACTTC. This sequence encodes CASSVTSGSSHEQYF.

The genes are TRBV7-9 and TRBJ2-3; either TRBD1 or TRBD2 may fit D (5 bases each). The CDR3 spans 16 residues. Germline-derived CDR1 and CDR2 are SEHNR and FQNEAQ (reference sequence). Trimming took 5 bases from V and 0 from J, leaving 15 bases between them. This CDR3 is CASSPPWGTSTDTQYF. In DNA form, the CDR3 reads TGTGCCAGCAGCCCACCATGGGGGACGAGCACAGATACGCAGTATTTT.

The V and J genes are TRBV5-1 and TRBJ1-1; 10 positions match TRBD1. CDR1 and CDR2 (germline): SGHRS, YFSETQ. With V trimmed by 4 bases and J by 1 base, 1 base remained unmatched. The CDR3 is made up of 14 amino acids. CDR3 protein: CASSRDRGNTEAFF. CDR3 nucleotides: TGCGCCAGCAGCCGGGACAGGGGGAACACTGAAGCTTTCTTT.

The chain is built from TRBV7-2 and TRBJ2-7; D unclear. The CDR3 length is 15 residues. Germline V gene lookup returns CDR1 SGHTA and CDR2 FQGNSA. V shed 5 bases and J shed 2 bases, with 16 bases lying between them. CDR3 coding DNA: TGTGCCAGCAGCGACGACTTAAAAGTCGCCTACGAGCAGTACTTC. Protein: CASSDDLKVAYEQYF. The full variable domain, its missing parts supplied by reference TRBV7-2 and TRBJ2-7, is GAGVSQSPSNKVTEKGKDVELRCDPISGHTALYWYRQSLGQGLEFLIYFQGNSAPDKSGLPSDRFSAERTGGSVSTLTIQRTQQEDSAVYLCASSDDLKVAYEQYFGPGTRLTVT.

CDR3 in DNA: TGTGCCAGCAGCCCCCCCGGGACAGGGGATTATGAAAAACTGTTTTTT. Its protein product is CASSPPGTGDYEKLFF. The chain recombines TRBV6-6 with TRBJ1-4, with 10 bases lining up with TRBD1. With 6 bases clipped from V and 6 bases from J, the junction kept 10 bases outside the gene matches. CDR1 and CDR2 (germline): MNHNY, SVGAGI (reference sequence). This CDR3 contains 16 residues.